This passage covers 9 T cell receptor beta chains from one sample sequenced in a study of vaccination and CD4 T cells after COVID-19 (dated 2022 in TCRdb). Library creation used PCR. Sequencing was performed on an Illumina iSeq 100. At the Johns Hopkins FTIC core, DNA from the cultured CD4+ T cells underwent TCR sequencing with the Oncomine TCR Beta short-read assay. The public reads were reanalyzed by TCRdb: fastp trimming at Q25, MiXCR alignment, in-frame beta chains only. Every entry covers one CDR3 protein and lists the most common genes and DNA from its rows. The sample table holds about 15,000 distinct CDR3 sequences, of which approximately 58% were seen once. The ten largest clones capture 15% to 20% of the sample. The treatment or condition label, read with the paper, signifies: roughly 10-day PBMC culture with coronavirus spike peptide pools or control peptides (ViraFEST assay). No antigen is known for these receptors.

Sequences were obtained from CD4+ T cells from blood, cultured in vitro. The receptors here all came from a human donor who had recovered from COVID-19.

The chain combines TRBV5-1 with TRBJ2-3, with TRBD2 matching 13 bases. The V and J ends lost 6 bases and 0 bases, in that order; junction bases with no gene match: 4. CDR3 length: 16 amino acids. Germline V CDR1 and CDR2: SGHRS, YFSETQ. The CDR3 spells CASTSGLAGSTDTQYF. The CDR3 DNA sequence: TGCGCCAGCACCTCGGGACTAGCGGGAAGCACAGATACGCAGTATTTT.

This clonotype was seen more than once but under ten times. The CDR3 loop is CASSRGHAGELFF. CDR3 coding DNA: TGTGCCAGCAGCAGGGGGCACGCCGGGGAGCTGTTTTTT. The V and J genes are TRBV6-1 and TRBJ2-2, with 8 bases fitting TRBD1. The ends lost 6 bases at V and 6 bases at J; junction bases unmatched: 3. This CDR3 is 13 amino acids long. Germline CDR1 is MNHNS and CDR2 is SASEGT.

The chain has TRBV5-8 and TRBJ1-5, with 7 positions matching TRBD1. Per germline, CDR1 SGHTS and CDR2 YDEGEE. The CDR3 covers 16 residues. After removal of 4 bases from V and 4 bases from J, the junction contained 11 bases not matched to a gene. CDR3 sequence reads: CASSPPPGQMNQPQHF. DNA of the CDR3: TGTGCCAGCAGCCCCCCCCCGGGACAGATGAATCAGCCCCAGCATTTT.

This chain links TRBV11-3 with TRBJ2-1; D perhaps matches TRBD2 (5 bases). The CDR3 sequence is 18 residues long. Germline CDR1 SGHNT, CDR2 YENEEA. V lost 5 bases and J lost 4, with 24 bases in between. This CDR3 reads CASSPRVGANAVYNEQFF. In nucleotides, the CDR3 is TGTGCCAGCAGCCCACGGGTGGGAGCAAACGCCGTTTACAATGAGCAGTTCTTC. Together with reference TRBV11-3 and TRBJ2-1, the CDR3 gives the full variable domain: EAGVVQSPRYKIIEKKQPVAFWCNPISGHNTLYWYLQNLGQGPELLIRYENEEAVDDSQLPKDRFSAERLKGVDSTLKIQPAELGDSAVYLCASSPRVGANAVYNEQFFGPGTRLTVL.

The chain joins TRBV21-1 to TRBJ2-5; the table's TRBD1 call for D was not verified on the DNA. TRBV21-1 is flagged as a pseudogene. The CDR3 totals 17 residues. The CDR3 reads CASSNPPRGILQETQYF. DNA for the CDR3: TGTGCCAGCAGCAATCCTCCCAGGGGCATCCTCCAAGAGACCCAGTACTTC.

The rearrangement uses TRBV6-1 and TRBJ1-1; the match to TRBD1 covers 8 bases. The CDR3 is made up of 14 amino acids. Germline V gives CDR1 MNHNS, CDR2 SASEGT. V lost 4 bases, J lost 1 base, and 2 bases stayed unmatched. CDR3: CASSGTGRNTEAFF. The CDR3 nucleotides are TGTGCCAGCAGTGGGACAGGGCGGAACACTGAAGCTTTCTTT.

The chain combines TRBV20-1 with TRBJ1-2; the D is unclear. This CDR3 spans 14 amino acids. The germline V gene encodes CDR1 DFQATT and CDR2 SNEGSKA (reference sequence). The V and J ends lost 3 bases and 0 bases respectively, with 11 bases between them. CDR3 in DNA: TGCAGTGCTAGGGGAACGGGGACTAACTATGGCTACACCTTC. Translation gives CSARGTGTNYGYTF.

The J gene is TRBJ1-1, the V gene TRBV7-9; TRBD1 matches 9 bases. Looked up from germline, CDR1 is SEHNR and CDR2 is FQNEAQ (reference sequence). The CDR3 length is 15 residues. J lost 2 bases, V lost 8 bases, and 9 bases had no gene match. The CDR3 spells CASGGTGYRNTEAFF. CDR3 DNA sequence: TGTGCCAGCGGTGGGACAGGGTATAGAAACACTGAAGCTTTCTTT.

A few counts support this clonotype. The chain couples TRBV7-8 to TRBJ1-2; D unresolved. The V and J ends lost 3 bases and 8 bases respectively, with 19 bases between them. The CDR3 is 15 amino acids. Looked up from germline, CDR1 is SGHVS and CDR2 is FQNEAQ. The CDR3, as DNA: TGTGCCAGCAGCTTGAGTGGTTCGGTCCATGGGGGCTACACCTTC. Amino acids: CASSLSGSVHGGYTF.